The next 18 T cell receptor beta chains were all read from a single sample in a study of a mutant IDH1 vaccine in newly diagnosed glioma. Time point reported: baseline, week 1 (first vaccination visit). Treatment denoted: pre-vaccination baseline after standard-of-care therapy. Sequencing used immunoSEQ multiplex PCR; TCRdb keeps in-frame clones, though not all of them. In the table there are some 67,000 clones, around 83% of which are singletons. The material sequenced was peripheral blood mononuclear cells (PBMCs), taken from a glioma patient treated with radiotherapy, temozolomide or both. These receptors were collected from a woman between 18 and 29 years old with glioma. Some clones in this sample may be carry-over from other donors' samples.

The chain joins TRBV4-2 to TRBJ2-7; 8 bases agree with TRBD2. After removal of 3 bases from V and 5 bases from J, the junction contained 9 bases not matched to a gene. This CDR3 has 15 amino acids. Germline values: CDR1 LGHNA, CDR2 YNFKEQ. The CDR3 nucleotides read TGTGCCAGCAGCCAGGAAGCGGGAGAATCCCACGAGCAGTACTTC. This sequence encodes CASSQEAGESHEQYF.

V gene TRBV5-4 combines with J gene TRBJ2-5, with TRBD2 matching over 9 bases. This CDR3 is built from 16 residues. Germline V gene data show CDR1 as SGHNT and CDR2 as YYREEE (reference sequence). Germline trimming cut 0 bases from V and 5 bases from J; bases unmatched to any gene: 8. Written as DNA, the CDR3 is TGTGCCAGCAGCTTGGGACGGAGCGGGGGGTTCGAGACCCAGTACTTC. Encoded protein: CASSLGRSGGFETQYF.

The V call is TRBV5-6, the J call TRBJ1-1; weak D call: TRBD1 (5 bases). Trimming pared 6 bases from V and 1 base from J, leaving 16 bases between. This CDR3 spans 15 amino acids. Per germline, CDR1 SGHDT and CDR2 YYEEEE. The CDR3, as DNA: TGTGCCAGCACGACGCTGTATCAGGGGAACACTGAAGCTTTCTTT. Translating gives CASTTLYQGNTEAFF.

The chain has TRBV6-5 and TRBJ2-1; the match to TRBD2 covers 9 bases. CDR3 length: 14 amino acids. V lost 7 bases, J lost 4 bases, and 5 bases stayed unmatched. The germline V gene encodes CDR1 MNHEY and CDR2 SVGAGI. The DNA for the CDR3 is TGTGCCAGCACTACGGGACTAGCATACAATGAGCAGTTCTTC. Translating gives CASTTGLAYNEQFF.

The V call is TRBV19, the J call TRBJ2-3, with D possibly matching TRBD1 (8 bases). This CDR3 region has 18 residues. V was pared by 4 bases and J by 6 bases, with 26 bases between. CDR1 LNHDA and CDR2 SQIVND come from the germline V gene (reference sequence). The CDR3 DNA sequence: TGTGCCAGTAGTAGGCAACTAGGACAGGGTCATAGCGGGGATACGCAGTATTTT. This sequence encodes CASSRQLGQGHSGDTQYF. The whole variable domain, filled in from reference TRBV19 and TRBJ2-3, reads DGGITQSPKYLFRKEGQNVTLSCEQNLNHDAMYWYRQDPGQGLRLIYYSQIVNDFQKGDIAEGYSVSREKKESFPLTVTSAQKNPTAFYLCASSRQLGQGHSGDTQYFGPGTRLTVL.

The rearrangement links TRBV5-1 to TRBJ2-2; possibly TRBD2 for D (6 bases). The germline V and J ends were trimmed by 5 bases and 4 bases, with 12 bases remaining between them. The CDR3 covers 14 residues. CDR1 is SGHRS, CDR2 YFSETQ, per germline. The CDR3 nucleotides are TGCGCCAGCAGTGGGGGGTCAGGCACCGGGGAGCTGTTTTTT. Amino acids: CASSGGSGTGELFF. The whole variable domain, filled in from reference TRBV5-1 and TRBJ2-2, reads KAGVTQTPRYLIKTRGQQVTLSCSPISGHRSVSWYQQTPGQGLQFLFEYFSETQRNKGNFPGRFSGRQFSNSRSEMNVSTLELGDSALYLCASSGGSGTGELFFGEGSRLTVL.

The chain links TRBV7-2 to TRBJ1-2; no clear D. CDR1 is SGHTA, CDR2 FQGNSA, per germline. Trimming stripped 3 bases from V and 6 bases from J, with 17 bases between. This CDR3 has 15 residues. The CDR3 sequence is CASSFPGRVGDGYTF. CDR3 coding DNA: TGTGCCAGCAGCTTCCCCGGGCGGGTTGGGGATGGCTACACCTTC.

The chain uses TRBV5-4 and TRBJ1-5; 9 nucleotides line up with TRBD1. Trimming cost V 4 bases and J 4 bases; bases outside gene matches: 15. This CDR3 is built from 18 residues. CDR1 SGHNT and CDR2 YYREEE come from the germline V gene (reference sequence). Here the CDR3 reads CASSPTRPWDRVNQPQHF. The CDR3 DNA sequence: TGTGCCAGCAGCCCTACGAGGCCTTGGGACAGGGTTAATCAGCCCCAGCATTTT.

V and J are TRBV6-6 and TRBJ2-5; TRBD2 aligns across 9 bases. The CDR3 sequence is 15 residues long. V dropped 6 bases and J dropped 1; count of bases not matched to a gene: 6. Germline CDR1 reads MNHNY; CDR2 reads SVGAGI (reference sequence). This chain's CDR3 is CASSARRGGQETQYF. As DNA, the CDR3 is TGTGCCAGCAGCGCCAGGCGGGGGGGCCAAGAGACCCAGTACTTC.

The chain is built from TRBV19 and TRBJ1-1, with 7 positions matching TRBD1. Looked up from germline, CDR1 is LNHDA and CDR2 is SQIVND (reference sequence). J was trimmed by 12 bases and V by 7 bases; bases with no gene match: 23. This CDR3 comprises 16 residues. CDR3 coding DNA: TGTGCCAGTACCATATGGGCGGCTCGGACAGGAGGTAAAACTTTCTTT. Its protein product is CASTIWAARTGGKTFF.

A few counts support this clone. The chain has TRBV5-1 and TRBJ2-3; unclear D gene. Trimming pared 0 bases from V and 6 bases from J, leaving 5 bases between. The CDR3 has 12 amino acids. Germline V gene lookup returns CDR1 SGHRS and CDR2 YFSETQ. CDR3 DNA: TGCGCCAGCAGCTTGGTCGGCGATACGCAGTATTTT. Translating it yields CASSLVGDTQYF. Full variable domain (rest looked up from reference TRBV5-1 and TRBJ2-3): KAGVTQTPRYLIKTRGQQVTLSCSPISGHRSVSWYQQTPGQGLQFLFEYFSETQRNKGNFPGRFSGRQFSNSRSEMNVSTLELGDSALYLCASSLVGDTQYFGPGTRLTVL.

This chain connects TRBV27 to TRBJ2-7; D not certain. Trimming took 2 bases from V and 3 from J, leaving 8 bases between them. The CDR3 contains 13 residues. Germline-derived CDR1 and CDR2 are MNHEY and SMNVEV (reference sequence). CDR3 bases: TGTGCCAGCAGTTTAGTGGGTAACTACGAGCAGTACTTC. It specifies CASSLVGNYEQYF.

This clone was picked up a small number of times. The V and J genes are TRBV6-5 and TRBJ2-2, with 7 bases lining up with TRBD1. The CDR3 is 16 amino acids. The germline CDR1 and CDR2 sequences are MNHEY and SVGAGI. V trimming: 6 bases; J trimming: 1 base; junction bases outside the gene matches: 8. The CDR3 here is CASRYPGTENTGELFF. As DNA, the CDR3 is TGTGCCAGCAGATACCCCGGGACAGAGAACACCGGGGAGCTGTTTTTT.

This sequence joins TRBV6-6 and TRBJ2-7; D not resolved. Germline V gene sequence: CDR1 MNHNY, CDR2 SVGAGI (reference sequence). The V gene lost 1 base and the J gene lost 3 bases, with 7 bases spanning the gap. The CDR3 consists of 13 residues. This CDR3 is CASSYLADYEQYF. The CDR3 nucleotides read TGTGCCAGCAGTTACTTGGCAGACTACGAGCAGTACTTC.

The V gene is TRBV6-1, the J gene TRBJ1-5; 12 bases map to TRBD1. With 5 bases clipped from V and 7 bases from J, the junction kept 6 bases outside the gene matches. This CDR3 is 15 amino acids long. The germline V gene has CDR1 MNHNS and CDR2 SASEGT. The CDR3 DNA follows: TGTGCCAGCAGTAGAGGGACAGGGGGCTCCCAGCCCCAGCATTTT. Translation: CASSRGTGGSQPQHF.

This chain links TRBV19 with TRBJ1-4; the D gene is possibly TRBD1 (5 bases). CDR3 length: 15 amino acids. Trimming took 5 bases from V and 8 from J, leaving 18 bases between them. Germline assignment: CDR1 LNHDA and CDR2 SQIVND (reference sequence). Here the CDR3 reads CASSPPRGAGEKLFF. Written as DNA, the CDR3 is TGTGCCAGTAGTCCCCCGAGGGGCGCTGGGGAAAAACTGTTTTTT.

The chain combines TRBV6-5 with TRBJ1-1; TRBD1 matches 7 bases. The CDR3 runs to 14 residues. The germline gives CDR1 MNHEY, CDR2 SVGAGI. Trimming took 5 bases from V and 10 from J; bases not matched to a gene: 13. The CDR3 DNA reads as TGTGCCAGCAGTGACCAGACAGGGAAGGTAGCAGCTTTCTTT. Protein sequence: CASSDQTGKVAAFF.

V usage is TRBV7-2 and J usage is TRBJ2-5; D not certain. The CDR3 totals 13 residues. The germline V and J ends were trimmed by 1 base and 5 bases, with 8 bases remaining between them. Germline V gene lookup returns CDR1 SGHTA and CDR2 FQGNSA. The CDR3 protein is CASSLDRFETQYF. CDR3 bases: TGTGCCAGCAGCTTAGATCGATTTGAGACCCAGTACTTC. The whole variable domain, filled in from reference TRBV7-2 and TRBJ2-5, reads GAGVSQSPSNKVTEKGKDVELRCDPISGHTALYWYRQSLGQGLEFLIYFQGNSAPDKSGLPSDRFSAERTGGSVSTLTIQRTQQEDSAVYLCASSLDRFETQYFGPGTRLLVL.